This T cell receptor beta chain was documented in a study of cytomegalovirus exposure and HLA in healthy donors. Primers for the PCR totalled 60 Vbeta and 13 Jbeta. Only in-frame clones appear in the TCRdb table, and some are missing; sequencing was by immunoSEQ multiplex PCR. The sample has about 160,000 clones; 80% to 90% are singletons. CDR3 length equals 16 residues. Looked up from germline, CDR1 is SGDLS and CDR2 is YYNGEE. Trimming cost V 0 bases and J 9 bases; bases outside gene matches: 11. This chain uses TRBV9 with TRBJ2-1; 8 bases map to TRBD2. This sequence was found in a woman in her twenties or thirties in good health and CMV-seropositive. Material: PBMCs. CDR3 coding DNA: TGTGCCAGCAGCGTAGGAATGCGGGGGGCCCGGGGTGAGCAGTTCTTC. It specifies CASSVGMRGARGEQFF.